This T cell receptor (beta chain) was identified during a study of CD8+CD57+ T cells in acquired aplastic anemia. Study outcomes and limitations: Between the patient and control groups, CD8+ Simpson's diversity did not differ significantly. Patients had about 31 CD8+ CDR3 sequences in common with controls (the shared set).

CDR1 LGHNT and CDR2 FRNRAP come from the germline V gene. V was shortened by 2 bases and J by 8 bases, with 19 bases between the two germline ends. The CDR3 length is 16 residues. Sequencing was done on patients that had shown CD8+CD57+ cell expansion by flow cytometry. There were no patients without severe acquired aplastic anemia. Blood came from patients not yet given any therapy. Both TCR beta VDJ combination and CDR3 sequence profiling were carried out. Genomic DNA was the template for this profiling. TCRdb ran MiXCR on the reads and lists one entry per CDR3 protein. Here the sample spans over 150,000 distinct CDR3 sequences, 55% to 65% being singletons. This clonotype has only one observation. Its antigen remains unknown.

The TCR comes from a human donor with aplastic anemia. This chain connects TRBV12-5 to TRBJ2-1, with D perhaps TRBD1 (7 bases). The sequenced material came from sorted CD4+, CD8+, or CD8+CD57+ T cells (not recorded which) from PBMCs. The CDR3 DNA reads TGTGCTAGTGGTTTGTCTGATGCAGGGGGACTGCATGAGCAGTTCTTC. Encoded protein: CASGLSDAGGLHEQFF.